These 22 T cell receptor gamma chains were all obtained from the same sample, sequenced in a study of gamma delta lymphoproliferative disorders and STAT genes. Genomic DNA from isolated PBMCs served as the sequencing template. TCRdb reapplied CATT to the multiplex PCR reads. The table has around 2,200 gamma-chain clones, roughly 12% seen once. Sequencing used blood. Receptor source: a human donor in good health.

Judged by abundance, this clone is medium-sized. Relative to the germline gene, one junction end is altered; a read error may explain this. The V and J genes are TRGV2 and TRGJP1. Here the J gene came from matching the DNA to germline, since TCRdb omits it. CDR1 and CDR2 (germline): EGSNGY, YDSYNSKV. The CDR3 runs 9 residues. The DNA for the CDR3 is TGTACCACTGGTTGGTTCAAGATATTT. Protein: CTTGWFKIF.

Relative to its sample, this clone is medium-sized. This rearrangement joins TRGV8 to TRGJ1 or TRGJ2. TCRdb is silent on the J gene; assignment here came from matching the DNA to germline. Unmatched junction bases numbered 11, after V lost 8 bases and J lost 7 bases. CDR1 is VENAVY, CDR2 YDSYNSRV, per germline. There are 12 residues in the CDR3. CDR3 sequence reads: CATSVESYKKLF. In nucleotides, the CDR3 is TGTGCCACCTCCGTCGAGTCGTATAAGAAACTCTTT.

The V and J genes are TRGV10 and TRGJP1. Germline matching of the DNA provided the J gene here, since TCRdb leaves it blank. Being an ORF, TRGV10 has a function that is uncertain. V lost 8 bases to trimming and J lost 9 bases; unmatched junction nucleotides: 13. This CDR3 has 14 residues. CDR3 sequence: CAAWDYIPSWFKIF. In nucleotides, the CDR3 is TGTGCTGCGTGGGATTATATACCCAGTTGGTTCAAGATATTT.

Sample share makes this clone medium-sized (0.01 to 0.1%). The chain recombines TRGV4 with TRGJ1 or TRGJ2. Here the J gene was assigned by germline matching of the DNA, as TCRdb has none. This CDR3 region has 12 residues. Germline assignment: CDR1 EGSTGY and CDR2 YDSYTSSV. The trim removed 0 bases at V and 11 bases at J, leaving 7 bases unmatched. As DNA, the CDR3 is TGTGCCACCTGGGATGGGCTCAACGAGAAACTCTTT. Amino acid sequence: CATWDGLNEKLF.

This clone qualifies as medium-sized. The chain uses TRGV10 and TRGJ1 or TRGJ2. In the absence of a J gene in TCRdb, the DNA was matched to germline to assign it here. TRGV10 is reported as an ORF; its role is uncertain. The V and J ends lost 8 bases and 9 bases, in that order; junction bases with no gene match: 11. This CDR3 is built from 12 residues. The CDR3 protein is CAAWDRSGKKLF. In DNA, the CDR3 is TGTGCTGCGTGGGATAGATCGGGTAAGAAACTCTTT.

Relative to its sample, this clone is medium-sized (0.01 to 0.1%). The DNA is omitted, as the CDR3 cannot be located on it reliably, and the CDR3 follows TCRdb's listing. No J gene call was made, and the V gene is TRGV11. TRGV11 is reported as an ORF; its role is uncertain. The CDR3 is made up of 19 amino acids, end residues included. This CDR3 is CTTVPAGLGTLGNYYKKLF.

This clone is classed as medium-sized. The chain carries TRGV9 and TRGJ1 or TRGJ2. Since TCRdb gives no J gene, matching the DNA to germline was used here to assign it. V lost 0 bases, J lost 3 bases, and 8 bases stayed unmatched. This CDR3 spans 15 amino acids. Germline V gives CDR1 GITISATS, CDR2 ISYDGTV (reference sequence). The CDR3 nucleotides are TGTGCCTTGTGGGAGGTGCATTCCCCTTATTATAAGAAACTCTTT. It specifies CALWEVHSPYYKKLF.

Sample share makes this clone medium-sized. One junction end does not reproduce the germline sequence, and a read error may be involved. V usage is TRGV10 and J usage is TRGJ1 or TRGJ2. TCRdb is silent on the J gene; assignment here came from matching the DNA to germline. TRGV10 is known as an ORF, though its function is uncertain. The CDR3 runs to 11 residues. In nucleotides, the CDR3 is TGTGCTGCGTGGGATTATCATAAGAAACTCTTT. This gives the protein CAAWDYHKKLF.

By sample fraction, this clone is medium-sized. The V call is TRGV3, the J call TRGJ1 or TRGJ2. Germline matching of the DNA provided the J gene here, since TCRdb leaves it blank. J was trimmed by 3 bases and V by 6 bases; bases with no gene match: 11. The CDR3 extends over 14 amino acids. Germline CDR1 VTNTFY, CDR2 YDVSTARD (reference sequence). The CDR3 reads CATWRPFGYYKKLF. The CDR3 DNA reads as TGTGCCACCTGGAGACCCTTCGGTTATTATAAGAAACTCTTT.

With respect to this clone: Because the CDR3's place on the DNA is in doubt, the DNA is left out and the CDR3 is given as listed by TCRdb. This CDR3 reads CATWDAQGIRNSLAVEQHF. The V gene call reads TRGV8; no J gene was called. In germline, CDR1 is VENAVY, CDR2 YDSYNSRV. The CDR3 extends over 19 residues, inclusive of both ends.

This clone ranks as medium-sized. This chain uses TRGV2 with TRGJ1 or TRGJ2. Here the J gene came from matching the DNA to germline, since TCRdb omits it. This CDR3 comprises 14 residues. Unmatched junction bases numbered 9, after V lost 0 bases and J lost 7 bases. In germline, CDR1 is EGSNGY, CDR2 YDSYNSKV. The CDR3 region is CATWDGHPEYKKLF. The CDR3 DNA sequence: TGTGCCACCTGGGACGGGCACCCTGAGTATAAGAAACTCTTT.

Judged by abundance, this clone is medium-sized (0.01 to 0.1%). The chain uses TRGV4 and TRGJ1 or TRGJ2. TCRdb supplies no J gene; here it was assigned by aligning the nucleotide sequence to germline. After removal of 2 bases from V and 4 bases from J, the junction contained 5 bases not matched to a gene. From germline, CDR1 is EGSTGY and CDR2 YDSYTSSV. There are 13 residues in the CDR3. Here the CDR3 reads CATWDEEYYKKLF. The DNA of the CDR3 is TGTGCCACCTGGGATGAGGAGTATTATAAGAAACTCTTT.

By its share, this clone is large. The gene calls are TRGV10 and TRGJP1. TCRdb supplies no J gene; here it was assigned by aligning the nucleotide sequence to germline. TRGV10 is annotated as an ORF whose role is uncertain. J was trimmed by 9 bases and V by 8 bases; bases with no gene match: 7. The CDR3 covers 12 residues. The CDR3, as DNA: TGTGCTGCGTGGCCAGAGAGTTGGTTCAAGATATTT. This encodes CAAWPESWFKIF.

This clone is medium-sized (0.01 to 0.1%) within its sample. The V gene is TRGV8, the J gene TRGJ1 or TRGJ2. The J gene, not given by TCRdb, was assigned here from a germline match of the nucleotide sequence. Looked up from germline, CDR1 is VENAVY and CDR2 is YDSYNSRV. The CDR3 loop spans 11 amino acids. V shed 1 base, J shed 6 bases, and the junction held 0 bases outside the gene matches. The CDR3 protein is CATWDSYKKLF. In nucleotides, the CDR3 is TGTGCCACCTGGGATAGTTATAAGAAACTCTTT.

Sample share makes this clone medium-sized. Written as DNA, the CDR3 is TGTGCCACCTGGGATGGGCCTCATTATTATAAGAAACTCTTT. It translates to CATWDGPHYYKKLF. The rearrangement uses TRGV4 and TRGJ1 or TRGJ2. The J gene, not given by TCRdb, was assigned here from a germline match of the nucleotide sequence. Germline CDR1 and CDR2: EGSTGY and YDSYTSSV. The CDR3 length is 14 residues. The V segment lost 0 bases and the J segment 2 bases; nucleotides outside the gene matches: 4.

By share, this clone counts as medium-sized. Other DNA variants within this sample encode the same CDR3. The chain carries TRGV2 and TRGJP2. Here the J gene was assigned by germline matching of the DNA, as TCRdb has none. J lost 7 bases, V lost 1 base, and 0 bases had no gene match. The CDR3 covers 12 residues. Germline-derived CDR1 and CDR2 are EGSNGY and YDSYNSKV. The CDR3 loop reads CATWDGDWIKTF. Here the CDR3 DNA reads TGTGCCACCTGGGACGGTGATTGGATCAAGACGTTT.

By sample share, this clone is medium-sized. The rearrangement uses TRGV4 and TRGJ1 or TRGJ2. TCRdb supplies no J gene; here it was assigned by aligning the nucleotide sequence to germline. The CDR3 loop spans 11 amino acids. Germline V gene data show CDR1 as EGSTGY and CDR2 as YDSYTSSV. V shed 5 bases, J shed 12 bases, and the junction held 10 bases outside the gene matches. CDR3 loop: CATWVPGTKLF. In DNA, the CDR3 is TGTGCCACCTGGGTCCCAGGAACGAAACTCTTT.

In this sample, this clone is medium-sized (0.01 to 0.1%). V gene TRGV8 combines with J gene TRGJ1 or TRGJ2. The J gene was missing in TCRdb and was found by matching the end of the DNA to germline. V lost 11 bases and J lost 12; bases outside the gene matches: 10. CDR3 length equals 9 residues. Germline V CDR1 and CDR2: VENAVY, YDSYNSRV. The DNA of the CDR3 is TGTGCCAATAAAGGGATGAAACTCTTT. Residues: CANKGMKLF.

By share of the sample, this clone is medium-sized (0.01 to 0.1%). The gene calls are TRGV3 and TRGJ1 or TRGJ2. TCRdb records no J gene; here it was assigned by comparing the DNA to germline. Germline V gene data show CDR1 as VTNTFY and CDR2 as YDVSTARD (reference sequence). The V gene end was trimmed by 2 bases and the J gene end by 6 bases; junction bases not matched to a gene: 1. The CDR3 is 11 residues long. As DNA, the CDR3 is TGTGCCACCTGGGACATTTATAAGAAACTCTTT. Protein: CATWDIYKKLF.

In its sample, this clone is medium-sized. The genes are TRGV4 and TRGJ1 or TRGJ2. The J gene was missing in TCRdb and was found by matching the end of the DNA to germline. The CDR3 consists of 12 residues. The V gene's germline CDR1 is EGSTGY and CDR2 YDSYTSSV. V was pared by 9 bases and J by 6 bases, with 11 bases of the junction left unmatched. Written as DNA, the CDR3 is TGTGCCACCCCTGGGACCTTTTATAAGAAACTCTTT. Its translation is CATPGTFYKKLF.

This clone is medium-sized. The chain couples TRGV3 to TRGJ1 or TRGJ2. As TCRdb names no J gene, one was assigned here on the basis of a DNA match to germline. Unmatched junction bases numbered 7, after V lost 4 bases and J lost 4 bases. The CDR3 is 13 amino acids. Germline V lookup: CDR1 VTNTFY, CDR2 YDVSTARD (reference sequence). The CDR3 sequence: CATWDMVYYKKLF. The CDR3 DNA sequence: TGTGCCACCTGGGATATGGTCTATTATAAGAAACTCTTT.

By its share, this clone is medium-sized. The chain employs TRGV2 and TRGJ1 or TRGJ2. No J gene was available from TCRdb, and it was assigned here by a germline match of the DNA. J lost 2 bases, V lost 0 bases, and 7 bases had no gene match. The CDR3 consists of 15 residues. The germline CDR1 and CDR2 sequences are EGSNGY and YDSYNSKV. The CDR3 region has the DNA TGTGCCACCTGGGACGGGCAAACATATTATTATAAGAAACTCTTT. Protein product: CATWDGQTYYYKKLF.